The present TCR beta chain was sequenced within a study of CD8+ T cells in alopecia areata (dated by TCRdb to 2017 to 2018). A note on the overall study: Skin from C3H/HeJ donors with spontaneous alopecia (about 6-12 months old) was grafted onto female C3H/HeJ recipients aged roughly 6-10 weeks. Clonality in the scalp was compared among normal scalp (n=4), patchy alopecia areata scalp (n=8), and alopecia totalis/universalis scalp (n=8). High-throughput TCRbeta sequencing was used to examine T cell clonal expansion in alopecia areata in both the C3H/HeJ mouse model and human patients. In humans, TCRbeta sequencing was performed on scalp tissue and on sorted CD4+ and CD8+ peripheral blood T cells from healthy controls and from patients with patchy or totalis/universalis alopecia areata. TCRbeta CDR3 regions were amplified by immunoSEQ multiplex PCR using 35 Vbeta forward and 13 Jbeta reverse primers. RNA was obtained with the PAXgene miRNA kit for fixed scalp, the miRNeasy kit for PBMCs, and the RNeasy kit for mouse skin. Paper-wide results and their limitations: Resident alphabeta T cells in normal human skin are also sequenced, complicating scalp TCR repertoire analysis, unlike mouse skin dominated by gammadelta T cells. TCR sequences shared between patients were less clear than in mice, possibly partly because of HLA diversity in the patient population. Higher clonality and more expanded CD8+ clones were observed in lesional scalp than in normal scalp, particularly in alopecia totalis/universalis, a finding suggestive of antigenic drive.

From the germline V gene (reference sequence), CDR1 is FNHDT and CDR2 is SITEND. The V and J ends are trimmed by 6 bases and 0 bases, leaving 9 bases between them. The CDR3 covers 14 residues, taking in both the cysteine and the phenylalanine. Only the CDR3 bases that were read are kept: 30 of them, in frame from base 1. Cells from pooled mouse cutaneous lymph nodes were stained for CD4, CD8alpha, NKG2D, NKG2ACE and other markers and then sorted on a BD Influx. The library came from the immunoSEQ multiplex PCR assay. To provide template for TCR sequencing, every sample had RNA extracted and reverse transcribed into cDNA. First-strand cDNA was synthesized using SuperScript III with a 2:1 mix of oligo-dT and random hexamers. A synthetic immune receptor repertoire was used to gauge amplification bias, and whatever bias remained was removed computationally. Libraries were sequenced on Illumina HiSeq with 60 bp reads covering the CDR3, read from J toward V. Regarding the original processing steps: Raw reads were preprocessed for error removal, and CDR3 was defined according to IMGT conventions as running from the conserved cysteine to phenylalanine. Clonality was computed as 1 minus the Shannon entropy, with the entropy normalized by log2 of the number of productive unique TCRs. Whether scalp clones were CD4 or CD8 was inferred by matching scalp TCRbeta sequences against CD4 and CD8 repertoires sorted from blood. TCRdb re-hosts the immuneACCESS table, in-frame sequences only. Its copies lack some clones; in the studies checked, an unresolved V gene accounts for under half of them, and the cause for the rest is not known. D and trimming were read from the DNA, whereas the V and J calls and clone size are those reported in that table. This sample holds approximately 280,000 clones in total, without any singletons. The ten largest clones capture more than 0.95% of the sample.

Concerning this clone: Its antigen is not yet known. As a mouse receptor, it takes its gene names and germline sequences from the mouse. The DNA ends 4 residues before the CDR3 does, and the rest of the CDR3 is filled in from the germline J gene.

Sequencing used CD4+ T cells sorted from a lymph node. The chain couples TRBV19 to TRBJ2-2, with no D gene named confidently. The source of this sequence is a C3H/HeJ mouse with alopecia areata. This line of mice carries MHC haplotype H2-k. The CDR3 sequence is CASTPAANTGQLYF. The sequenced CDR3 bases are TGTGCCAGCACTCCAGCCGCAAACACCGGG.